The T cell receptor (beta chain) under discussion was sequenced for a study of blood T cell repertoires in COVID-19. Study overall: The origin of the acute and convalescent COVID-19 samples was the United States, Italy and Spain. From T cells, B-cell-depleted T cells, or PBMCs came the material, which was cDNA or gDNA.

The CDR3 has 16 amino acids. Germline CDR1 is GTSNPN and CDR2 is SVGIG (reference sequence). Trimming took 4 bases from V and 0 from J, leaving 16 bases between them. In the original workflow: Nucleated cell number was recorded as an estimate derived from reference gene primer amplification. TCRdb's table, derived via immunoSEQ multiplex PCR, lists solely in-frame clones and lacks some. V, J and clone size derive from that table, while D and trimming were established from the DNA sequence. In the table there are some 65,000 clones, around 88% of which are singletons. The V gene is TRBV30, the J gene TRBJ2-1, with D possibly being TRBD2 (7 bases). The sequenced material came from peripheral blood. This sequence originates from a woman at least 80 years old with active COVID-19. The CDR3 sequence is CAWTGEGGSSYNEQFF. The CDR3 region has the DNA TGTGCCTGGACAGGGGAGGGGGGGAGCTCCTACAATGAGCAGTTCTTC.